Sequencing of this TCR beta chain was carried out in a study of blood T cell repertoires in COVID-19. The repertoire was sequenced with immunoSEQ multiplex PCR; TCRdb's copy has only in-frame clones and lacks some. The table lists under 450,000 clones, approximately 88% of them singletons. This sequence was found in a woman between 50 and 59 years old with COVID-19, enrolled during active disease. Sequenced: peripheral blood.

CDR3 in amino acids: CASSRGQDQPQHF. CDR3 in DNA: TGTGCCAGCAGCCGGGGACAGGATCAGCCCCAGCATTTT. The gene calls are TRBV5-4 and TRBJ1-5; 8 bases match TRBD1. Germline lookup yields CDR1 SGHNT and CDR2 YYREEE (reference sequence). The CDR3 length is 13 residues. The trim removed 4 bases at V and 5 bases at J, leaving 2 bases unmatched. The full variable domain, completed using reference TRBV5-4 and TRBJ1-5, is ETGVTQSPTHLIKTRGQQVTLRCSSQSGHNTVSWYQQALGQGPQFIFQYYREEENGRGNFPPRFSGLQFPNYSSELNVNALELDDSALYLCASSRGQDQPQHFGDGTRLSIL.